This T cell receptor (beta chain) came from a study of T cell repertoires in cytomegalovirus infection. J gave up 6 bases and V 0 bases, and 8 bases lay outside the gene matches. In germline, CDR1 is SQVTM, CDR2 ANQGSEA. This CDR3 region has 15 residues. In TCRdb, the reads were re-called with MiXCR into one record per CDR3 protein. The sample contains 150,000 to 180,000 distinct CDR3 sequences, 20% to 25% of which appear only once. This receptor was identified in a human donor in good health (CMV status not recorded). Some clones in this sample may be carry-over from other donors' samples. The V and J genes are TRBV29-1 and TRBJ2-4; the match to TRBD1 covers 7 bases. The specimen was PBMCs. The CDR3 nucleotides read TGCAGCGTTGAAGATCAGAGGGGGCCGGGAAACATTCAGTACTTC. It yields the protein CSVEDQRGPGNIQYF.